This is a list of T cell receptor beta chains from one sample in a study of CD8 T cells in ankylosing spondylitis. TCRdb passed the 5' RACE reads through MiXCR, listing each CDR3 protein once. The sample has more than 400,000 distinct CDR3 sequences, 5.3% seen once; the top ten hold 3.5%. Specimen: blood, either unsorted or a sorted T cell fraction (not recorded which). Receptor source: a male donor with ankylosing spondylitis. The CDR3 runs from the conserved cysteine through the conserved F or W. The D gene is left open where the match is weak. Clone size is given for some rows only: seen once, a few or many times, or a class if the clone is expanded.

cdr3_nt cdr3_aa j_call clone_size cdr3_length v_call d_call
TGCGCCAGCAGCGCCCGGGGCCGGGGAGAGACCCAGTACTTC CASSARGRGETQYF TRBJ2-5 few 14 TRBV5-1 -
TGTGCCAGCAGTCTTTTTAACAATGAGCAGTTCTTC CASSLFNNEQFF TRBJ2-1 many 12 TRBV2 -
TGTGCCACCTCTGCGACAGGGGTCGGGGATGTCTCTGAAGCTTTCTTT CATSATGVGDVSEAFF TRBJ1-1 many 16 TRBV24-1 TRBD1
TGTGCCAGCAGCGCGACAGTATACTATGGCTACACCTTC CASSATVYYGYTF TRBJ1-2 - 13 TRBV7-8 -
TGTGCCAGCAACTGGGGGGGGGGTCAAGAGACCCAGTACTTC CASNWGGGQETQYF TRBJ2-5 few 14 TRBV12-3/TRBV12-4 TRBD2
TGCAGCGTGCGCGGTACATCCTACGAGCAGTACTTC CSVRGTSYEQYF TRBJ2-7 many 12 TRBV29-1 -
TGTGCCAGCAGGCTAGGACAGGGACGATCCTACGAGCAGTACTTC CASRLGQGRSYEQYF TRBJ2-7 many 15 TRBV6-2/TRBV6-3 TRBD1
TGTGCCAGCAGTGAATATAGCGGGGCCTACAATGAGCAGTTCTTC CASSEYSGAYNEQFF TRBJ2-1 many 15 TRBV25-1 TRBD2
TGCAGCGTTGAGGGCGCTAATGAGCAGTTCTTC CSVEGANEQFF TRBJ2-1 many 11 TRBV29-1 -
TGTGCCAGCAGCGTAGGGGGGGCGAGCTATGGCTACACCTTC CASSVGGASYGYTF TRBJ1-2 few 14 TRBV9 -
TGTGCCAGCAGTGAAGGCCGGGCCTCAACTAGATGGCCCCTCCACTTT CASSEGRASTRWPLHF TRBJ1-6 many 16 TRBV6-1 -
TGTGCCAGTAGTACGTGGGGACAGTCGGGTCAGCCCCAGCATTTT CASSTWGQSGQPQHF TRBJ1-5 few 15 TRBV19 TRBD1
TGTGCCAGCAGCGACCCCGGGACTAGCCTCTTTCAAGAGACCCAGTACTTC CASSDPGTSLFQETQYF TRBJ2-5 many 17 TRBV12-3/TRBV12-4 TRBD2
TGTGCCAGCAACTTTCAATCGAGGGATGAAAAACTGTTTTTT CASNFQSRDEKLFF TRBJ1-4 many 14 TRBV6-1 -
TGTGCCAGCACAATACTAGCGGGAGGGACCTACGAGCAGTACTTC CASTILAGGTYEQYF TRBJ2-7 many 15 TRBV7-2 TRBD2
TGCAGTGCTAGAGATTTAATAGCGGGGGCCACGGAGCAGTTCTTC CSARDLIAGATEQFF TRBJ2-1 - 15 TRBV20-1 TRBD2
TGCGCCAGCAGCTTCAGTCCCCAAGAGACCCAGTACTTC CASSFSPQETQYF TRBJ2-5 many 13 TRBV5-1 -
TGTGCCAGCAGCGTAGCTCCAGGAGAGACCCAGTACTTC CASSVAPGETQYF TRBJ2-5 many 13 TRBV9 -
TGTGCCAGCAGCTTTGGGCCAGGACAAGAGACCCAGTACTTC CASSFGPGQETQYF TRBJ2-5 few 14 TRBV5-5 -
TGTGCCAGCAGCCACCTCCGGGGTTACCAAGAGACCCAGTACTTC CASSHLRGYQETQYF TRBJ2-5 many 15 TRBV7-9 -
TGTGCCAGCAGCCCCACACGGGGCTCACCCCTCCACTTT CASSPTRGSPLHF TRBJ1-6 many 13 TRBV4-2 -
TGCGCCAGCAGCCAAGATGCCAGACCAAACACCGGGGAGCTGTTTTTT CASSQDARPNTGELFF TRBJ2-2 many 16 TRBV4-3 -